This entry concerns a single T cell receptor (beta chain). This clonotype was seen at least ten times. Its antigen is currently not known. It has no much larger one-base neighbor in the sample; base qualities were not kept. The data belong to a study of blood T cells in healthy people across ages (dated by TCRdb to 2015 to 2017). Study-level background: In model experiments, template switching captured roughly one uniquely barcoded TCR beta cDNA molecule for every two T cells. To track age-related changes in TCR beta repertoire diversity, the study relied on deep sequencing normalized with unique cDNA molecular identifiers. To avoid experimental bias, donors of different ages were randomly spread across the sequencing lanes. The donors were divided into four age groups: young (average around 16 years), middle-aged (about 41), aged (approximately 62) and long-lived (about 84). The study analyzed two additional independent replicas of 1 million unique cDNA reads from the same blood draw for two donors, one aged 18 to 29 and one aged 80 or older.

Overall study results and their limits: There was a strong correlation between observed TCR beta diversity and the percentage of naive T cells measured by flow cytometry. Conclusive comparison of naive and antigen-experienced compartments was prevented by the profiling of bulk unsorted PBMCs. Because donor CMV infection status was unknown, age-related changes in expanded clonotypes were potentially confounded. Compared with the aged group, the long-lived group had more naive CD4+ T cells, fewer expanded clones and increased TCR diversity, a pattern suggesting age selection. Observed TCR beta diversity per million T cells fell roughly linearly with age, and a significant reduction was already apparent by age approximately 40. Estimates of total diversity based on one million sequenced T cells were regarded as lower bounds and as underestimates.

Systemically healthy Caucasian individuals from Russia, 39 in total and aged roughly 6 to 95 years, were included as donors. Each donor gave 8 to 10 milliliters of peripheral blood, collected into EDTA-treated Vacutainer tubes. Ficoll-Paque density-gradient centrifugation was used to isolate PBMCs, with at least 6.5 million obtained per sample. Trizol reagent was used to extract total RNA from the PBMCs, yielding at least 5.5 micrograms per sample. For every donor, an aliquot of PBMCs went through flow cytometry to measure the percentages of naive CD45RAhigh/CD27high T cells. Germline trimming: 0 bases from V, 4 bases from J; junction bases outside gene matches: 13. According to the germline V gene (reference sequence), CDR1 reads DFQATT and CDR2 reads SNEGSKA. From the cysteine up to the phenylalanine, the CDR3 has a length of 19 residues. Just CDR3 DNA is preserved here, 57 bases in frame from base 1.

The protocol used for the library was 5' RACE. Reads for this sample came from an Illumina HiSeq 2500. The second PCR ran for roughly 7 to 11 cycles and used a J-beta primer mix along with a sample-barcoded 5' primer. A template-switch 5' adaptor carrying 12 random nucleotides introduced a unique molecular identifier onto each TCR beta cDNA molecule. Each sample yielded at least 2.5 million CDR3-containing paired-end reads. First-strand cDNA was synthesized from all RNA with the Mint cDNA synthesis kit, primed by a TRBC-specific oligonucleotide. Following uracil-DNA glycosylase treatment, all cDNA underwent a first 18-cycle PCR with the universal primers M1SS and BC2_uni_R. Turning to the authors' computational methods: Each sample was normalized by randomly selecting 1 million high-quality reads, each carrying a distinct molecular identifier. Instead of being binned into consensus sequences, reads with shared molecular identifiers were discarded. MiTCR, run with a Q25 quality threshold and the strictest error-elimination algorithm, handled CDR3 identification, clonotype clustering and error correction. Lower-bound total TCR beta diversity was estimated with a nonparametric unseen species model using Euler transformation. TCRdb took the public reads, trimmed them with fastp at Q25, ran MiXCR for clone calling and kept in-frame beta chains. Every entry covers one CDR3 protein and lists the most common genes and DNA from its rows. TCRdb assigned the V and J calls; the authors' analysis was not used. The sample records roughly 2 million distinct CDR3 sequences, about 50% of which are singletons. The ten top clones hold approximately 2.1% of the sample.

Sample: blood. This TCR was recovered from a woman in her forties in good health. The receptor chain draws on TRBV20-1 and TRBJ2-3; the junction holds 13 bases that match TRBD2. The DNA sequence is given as TGCAGTGCTAGAGATCACAGGCCCCGGACTAGCGGGGGAGCAGATACGCAGTATTTT. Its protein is CSARDHRPRTSGGADTQYF.